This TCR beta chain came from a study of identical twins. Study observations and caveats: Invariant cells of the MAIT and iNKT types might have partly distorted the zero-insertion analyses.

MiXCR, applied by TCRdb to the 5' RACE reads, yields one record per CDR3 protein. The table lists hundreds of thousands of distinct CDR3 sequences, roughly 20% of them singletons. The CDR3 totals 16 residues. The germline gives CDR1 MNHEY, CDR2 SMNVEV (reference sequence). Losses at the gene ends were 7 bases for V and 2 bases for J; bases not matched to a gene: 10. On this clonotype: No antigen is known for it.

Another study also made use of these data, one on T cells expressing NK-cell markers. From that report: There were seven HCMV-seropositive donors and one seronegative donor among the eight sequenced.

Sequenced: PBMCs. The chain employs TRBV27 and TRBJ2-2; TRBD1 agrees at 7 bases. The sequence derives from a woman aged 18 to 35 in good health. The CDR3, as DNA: TGTGCCAGCACGGTTCTGGGACAGCTAAACACCGGGGAGCTGTTTTTT. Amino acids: CASTVLGQLNTGELFF.